This T cell receptor beta chain was sequenced during a study of T cell responses to AZD1222 COVID-19 vaccine. TCRdb's copy holds only in-frame clones and misses some; the assay was immunoSEQ multiplex PCR. The sample holds roughly 150,000 clones; nearly 95% are singletons and the top ten take around 2.3%. The CDR3 loop spans 14 amino acids. Trimming cost V 1 base and J 6 bases, with 7 bases left between them. The V gene's germline CDR1 is SEHNR and CDR2 FQNEAQ (reference sequence). Source: peripheral blood, taken on day 0 of AZD1222 vaccination. The V and J genes are TRBV7-9 and TRBJ1-6; no reliable D call. The sequence was collected from an adult in good health. CDR3 nucleotides: TGTGCCAGCAGCTTAGTGGGGTCTAATTCACCCCTCCACTTT. Its translation: CASSLVGSNSPLHF. Together with reference TRBV7-9 and TRBJ1-6, the CDR3 gives the full variable domain: DTGVSQNPRHKITKRGQNVTFRCDPISEHNRLYWYRQTLGQGPEFLTYFQNEAQLEKSRLLSDRFSAERPKGSFSTLEIQRTEQGDSAMYLCASSLVGSNSPLHFGNGTRLTVT.